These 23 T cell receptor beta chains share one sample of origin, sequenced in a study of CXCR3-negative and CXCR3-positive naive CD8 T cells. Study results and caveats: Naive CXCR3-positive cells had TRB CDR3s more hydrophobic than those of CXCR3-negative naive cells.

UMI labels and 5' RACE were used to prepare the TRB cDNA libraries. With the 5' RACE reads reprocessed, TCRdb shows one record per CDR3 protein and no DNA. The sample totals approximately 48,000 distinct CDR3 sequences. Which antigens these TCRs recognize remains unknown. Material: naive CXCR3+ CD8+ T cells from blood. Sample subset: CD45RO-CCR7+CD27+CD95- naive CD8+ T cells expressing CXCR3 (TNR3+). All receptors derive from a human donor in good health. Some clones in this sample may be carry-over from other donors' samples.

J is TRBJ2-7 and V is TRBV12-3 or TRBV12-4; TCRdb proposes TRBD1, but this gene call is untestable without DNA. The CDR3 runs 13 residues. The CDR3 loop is CASSEGRVAEQYF.

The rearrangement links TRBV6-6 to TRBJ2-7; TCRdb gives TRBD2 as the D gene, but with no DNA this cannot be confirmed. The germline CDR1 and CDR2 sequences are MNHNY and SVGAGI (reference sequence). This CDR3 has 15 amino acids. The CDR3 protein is CASSPAAGGLYEQYF.

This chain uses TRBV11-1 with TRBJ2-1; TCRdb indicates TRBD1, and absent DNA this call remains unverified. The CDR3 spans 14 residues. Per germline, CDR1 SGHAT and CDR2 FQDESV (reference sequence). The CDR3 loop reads CASRGQGAFDEQFF. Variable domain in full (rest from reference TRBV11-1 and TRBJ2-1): EAEVAQSPRYKITEKSQAVAFWCDPISGHATLYWYRQILGQGPELLVQFQDESVVDDSQLPKDRFSAERLKGVDSTLKIQPAELGDSAMYLCASRGQGAFDEQFFGPGTRLTVL.

The CDR3 region is CASSSKGELFF. The V gene is TRBV27, the J gene TRBJ2-2. The CDR3 is made up of 11 amino acids. Per germline, CDR1 MNHEY and CDR2 SMNVEV (reference sequence).

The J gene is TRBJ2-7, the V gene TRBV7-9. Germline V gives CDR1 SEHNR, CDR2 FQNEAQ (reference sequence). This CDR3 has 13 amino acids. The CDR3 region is CASAVGDSYEQYF.

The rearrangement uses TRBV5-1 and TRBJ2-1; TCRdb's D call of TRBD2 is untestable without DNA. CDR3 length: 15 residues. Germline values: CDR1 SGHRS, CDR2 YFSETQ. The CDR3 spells CASSLVDSGSGEQFF.

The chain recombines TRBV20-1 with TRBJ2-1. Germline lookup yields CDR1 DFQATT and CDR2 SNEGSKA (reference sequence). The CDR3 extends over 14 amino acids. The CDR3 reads CSASGKSSYNEQFF.

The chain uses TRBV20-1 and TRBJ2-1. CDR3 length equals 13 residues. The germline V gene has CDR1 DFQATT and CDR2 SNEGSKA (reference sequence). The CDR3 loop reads CSARPVGYNEQFF.

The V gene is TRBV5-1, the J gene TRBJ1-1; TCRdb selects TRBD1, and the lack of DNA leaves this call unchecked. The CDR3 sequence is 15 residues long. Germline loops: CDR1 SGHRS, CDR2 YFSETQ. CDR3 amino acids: CASSPPTAMNTEAFF. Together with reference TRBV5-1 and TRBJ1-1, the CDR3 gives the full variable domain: KAGVTQTPRYLIKTRGQQVTLSCSPISGHRSVSWYQQTPGQGLQFLFEYFSETQRNKGNFPGRFSGRQFSNSRSEMNVSTLELGDSALYLCASSPPTAMNTEAFFGQGTRLTVV.

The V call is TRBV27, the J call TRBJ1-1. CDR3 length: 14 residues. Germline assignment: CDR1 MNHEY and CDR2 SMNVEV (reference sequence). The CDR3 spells CASSSGLENTEAFF.

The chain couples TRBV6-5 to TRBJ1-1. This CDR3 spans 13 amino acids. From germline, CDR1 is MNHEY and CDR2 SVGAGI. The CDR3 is CASSYLVGAEAFF.

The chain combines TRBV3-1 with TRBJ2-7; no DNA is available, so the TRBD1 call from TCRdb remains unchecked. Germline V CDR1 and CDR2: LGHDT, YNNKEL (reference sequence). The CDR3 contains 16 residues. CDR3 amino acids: CASSQLLGKEIYEQYF.

CDR3 residues: CSARDPVDGGGYGYTF. This chain uses TRBV20-1 with TRBJ1-2; TCRdb's D call of TRBD1 is untestable without DNA. Germline V gives CDR1 DFQATT, CDR2 SNEGSKA (reference sequence). The CDR3 runs 16 residues.

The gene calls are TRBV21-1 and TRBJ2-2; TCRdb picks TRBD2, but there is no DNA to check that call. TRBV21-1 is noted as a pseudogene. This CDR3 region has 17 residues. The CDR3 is CASILKGEGANTGELFF.

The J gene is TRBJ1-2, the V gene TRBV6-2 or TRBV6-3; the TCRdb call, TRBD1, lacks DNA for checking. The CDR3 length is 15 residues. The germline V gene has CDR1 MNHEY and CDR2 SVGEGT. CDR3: CASSYLDSLDVGYTF.

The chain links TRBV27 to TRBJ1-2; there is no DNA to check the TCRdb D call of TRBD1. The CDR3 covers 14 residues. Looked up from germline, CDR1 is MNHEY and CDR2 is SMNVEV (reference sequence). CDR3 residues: CASSLGPWDGGYTF.

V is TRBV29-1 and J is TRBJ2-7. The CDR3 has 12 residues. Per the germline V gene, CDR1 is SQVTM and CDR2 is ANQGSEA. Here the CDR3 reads CSAMDGTYEQYF.

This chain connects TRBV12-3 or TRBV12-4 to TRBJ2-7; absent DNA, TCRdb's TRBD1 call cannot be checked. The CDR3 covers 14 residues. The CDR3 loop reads CASSPTGQGVLQYF.

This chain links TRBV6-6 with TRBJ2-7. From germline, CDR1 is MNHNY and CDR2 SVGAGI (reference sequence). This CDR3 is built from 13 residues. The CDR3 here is CASSYSGYHEQYF.

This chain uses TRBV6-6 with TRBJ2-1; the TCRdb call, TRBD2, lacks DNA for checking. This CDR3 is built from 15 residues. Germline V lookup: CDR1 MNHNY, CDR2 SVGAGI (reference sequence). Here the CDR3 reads CASRLAGVAGNEQFF.

CDR3 loop: CASTIGGGQPQHF. This chain joins TRBV28 and TRBJ1-5. The germline V gene encodes CDR1 MDHEN and CDR2 SYDVKM. The CDR3 is 13 amino acids.

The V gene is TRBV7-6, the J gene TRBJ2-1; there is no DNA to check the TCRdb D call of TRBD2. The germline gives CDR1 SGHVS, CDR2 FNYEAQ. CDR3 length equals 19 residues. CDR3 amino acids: CASSQGWDYPQGSYNEQFF.

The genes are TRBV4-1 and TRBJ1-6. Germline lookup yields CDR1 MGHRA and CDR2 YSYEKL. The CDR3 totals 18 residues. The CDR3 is CASSQDLTQDVYNSPLHF.